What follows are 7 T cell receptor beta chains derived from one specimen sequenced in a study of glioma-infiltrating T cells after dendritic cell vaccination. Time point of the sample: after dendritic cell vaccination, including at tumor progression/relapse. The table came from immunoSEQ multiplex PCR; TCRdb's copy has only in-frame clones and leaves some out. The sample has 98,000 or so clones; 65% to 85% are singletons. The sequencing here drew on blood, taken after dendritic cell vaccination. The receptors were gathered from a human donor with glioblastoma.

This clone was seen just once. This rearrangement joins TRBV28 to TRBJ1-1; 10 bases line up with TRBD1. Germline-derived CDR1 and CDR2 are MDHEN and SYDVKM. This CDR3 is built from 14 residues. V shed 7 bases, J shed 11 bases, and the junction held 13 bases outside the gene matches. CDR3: CASNPGQGPVGAFF. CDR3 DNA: TGTGCCAGCAATCCGGGACAGGGGCCTGTCGGGGCTTTCTTT.

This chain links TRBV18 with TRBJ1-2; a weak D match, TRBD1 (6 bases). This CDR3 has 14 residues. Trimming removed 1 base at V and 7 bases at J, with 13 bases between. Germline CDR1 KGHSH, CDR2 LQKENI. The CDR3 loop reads CASSPQQDSPGYTF. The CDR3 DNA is TGTGCCAGCTCACCACAACAGGACAGCCCTGGCTACACCTTC.

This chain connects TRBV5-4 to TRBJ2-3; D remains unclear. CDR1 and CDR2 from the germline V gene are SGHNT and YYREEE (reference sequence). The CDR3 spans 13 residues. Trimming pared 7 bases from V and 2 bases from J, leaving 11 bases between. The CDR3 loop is CASFLYYTDTQYF. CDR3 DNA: TGTGCCAGCTTCCTATACTACACAGATACGCAGTATTTT.

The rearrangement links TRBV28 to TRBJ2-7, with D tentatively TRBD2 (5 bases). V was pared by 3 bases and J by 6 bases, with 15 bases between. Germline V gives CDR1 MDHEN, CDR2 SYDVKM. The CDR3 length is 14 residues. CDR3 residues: CASSFTRAGGEQYF. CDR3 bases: TGTGCCAGCAGTTTTACCCGGGCGGGCGGCGAGCAGTACTTC.

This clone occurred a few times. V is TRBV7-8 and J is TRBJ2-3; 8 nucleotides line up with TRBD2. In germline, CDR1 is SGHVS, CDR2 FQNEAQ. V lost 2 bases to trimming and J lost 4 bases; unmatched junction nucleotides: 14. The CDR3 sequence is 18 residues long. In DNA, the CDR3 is TGTGCCAGCAGCTTAATCGGGACTAGAAGTTTCACCCCAGATACGCAGTATTTT. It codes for CASSLIGTRSFTPDTQYF.

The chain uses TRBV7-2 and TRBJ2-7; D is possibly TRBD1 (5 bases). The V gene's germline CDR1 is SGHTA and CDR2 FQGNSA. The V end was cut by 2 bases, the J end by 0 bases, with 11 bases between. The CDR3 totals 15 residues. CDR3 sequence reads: CASSLTGQGSYEQYF. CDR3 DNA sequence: TGTGCCAGCAGCTTAACTGGGCAGGGCTCCTACGAGCAGTACTTC.

DNA for the CDR3: TGTGCCAGCAGTGACCAGGGGAGTAATTATGGCTACACCTTC. This gives the protein CASSDQGSNYGYTF. The V call is TRBV2, the J call TRBJ1-2; D might be TRBD1 (6 bases). V was trimmed by 3 bases and J by 5 bases, leaving 13 bases between them. This CDR3 region has 14 residues. Looked up from germline, CDR1 is SNHLY and CDR2 is FYNNEI.